A selection of T cell receptor beta chains follows, all from one sample in a study of regulatory T cells in long-lasting Graves disease. TCRdb reanalysed the multiplex PCR reads using MiXCR and keeps one entry per CDR3 protein. The sample lists about 500,000 distinct CDR3 sequences, approximately 12% seen once, with 8% to 10% in the top ten. Another study also made use of these data, one on T cells in Graves' hyperthyroidism and ophthalmopathy.

Sequencing used peripheral blood mononuclear cells (PBMCs), obtained at new diagnosis, from a patient treated with antithyroid drugs. The receptor source for this set is a woman aged 25-40 years with Graves disease. Both conserved end residues are part of each CDR3. A D gene is named only where the DNA matches it firmly. Clone size is stated in some rows and not others, as once, few, many or a class when expanded.

.	TRBV7-9	TRBJ2-2	few	TGTGCCAGCAGCTTAGACGGGAACACCGGGGAGCTGTTTTTT	CASSLDGNTGELFF
.	TRBV10-3	TRBJ2-1	many	TGTGCCATCAGCTCGGACCCAACCTACAATGAGCAGTTCTTC	CAISSDPTYNEQFF
TRBD2	TRBV18	TRBJ2-1	.	TGTGCCAGCTCACCAAGGAGGACTAGCGGGAGGCCCCACAATGAGCAGTTCTTC	CASSPRRTSGRPHNEQFF
.	TRBV19	TRBJ1-1	few	TGTGCCAGTAGTATTGGCACCTGGTCAGCTGAAGCTTTCTTT	CASSIGTWSAEAFF
.	TRBV28	TRBJ2-7	many	TGTGCCAGCAGTTTAGTTCCGGGAGACACAACGGTGCAGTACTTC	CASSLVPGDTTVQYF
.	TRBV27	TRBJ2-5	many	TGTGCCAGCAGGCAGGGTTGGAGAGTGGAGACCCAGTACTTC	CASRQGWRVETQYF
TRBD2	TRBV6-5	TRBJ2-5	many	TGTGCCAGCAGTTTAGCGGGTCCAGGAGGCCCCCAAGAGACCCAGTACTTC	CASSLAGPGGPQETQYF
.	TRBV19	TRBJ2-3	.	TGTGCCAGTAGTATTCTCGACACTGCAGATACGCAGTATTTT	CASSILDTADTQYF
.	TRBV9	TRBJ1-2	many	TGTGCCAGCAGCGGCGGGGCAGGCTATGGCTACACCTTC	CASSGGAGYGYTF
TRBD1	TRBV5-6	TRBJ2-2	many	TGTGCCAGCAGCCCGCACAGGGGGTACGGCACCGGGGAGCTGTTTTTT	CASSPHRGYGTGELFF
.	TRBV6-1	TRBJ1-1	many	TGTGCCAGCAGTGTTTTGGGGGACACTGAAGCTTTCTTT	CASSVLGDTEAFF
TRBD1	TRBV24-1	TRBJ2-5	few	TGTGCCACCAGTGAGACGGACAGGGTAAAAGAGACCCAGTACTTC	CATSETDRVKETQYF
.	TRBV5-1	TRBJ1-2	many	TGCGCCAGCAGCCACGGGGAGGGGAGTGGCTACACCTTC	CASSHGEGSGYTF
TRBD1	TRBV6-5	TRBJ2-7	.	TGTGCCAGCAGTTCCAGCGGGACAGGGGGTTTCGAGCAGTACTTC	CASSSSGTGGFEQYF
.	TRBV5-1	TRBJ2-2	many	TGCGCCAGCAGCTCGCTGACAGGACGAGCCGGGGAGCTGTTTTTT	CASSSLTGRAGELFF
.	TRBV18	TRBJ2-7	many	TGTGCCAGCTCACCGACACCAACTTCCTACGAGCAGTACTTC	CASSPTPTSYEQYF
TRBD1	TRBV14	TRBJ1-1	many	TGTGCCAGCAGCCAAAGGACAGGGTTGACTGAAGCTTTCTTT	CASSQRTGLTEAFF
TRBD2	TRBV7-8	TRBJ2-2	.	TGTGCCAGCAGCTCCTCCTTTAGCGGGGCGAACACCGGGGAGCTGTTTTTT	CASSSSFSGANTGELFF